Shown below are 22 T cell receptor beta chains from a single sample sequenced in a study of cytomegalovirus exposure and HLA in healthy donors. The PCR used 60 Vbeta and 13 Jbeta primers. Data came from immunoSEQ multiplex PCR; TCRdb stores just in-frame clones and leaves some out. The repertoire holds around 150,000 clones, with almost 85% as singletons. Sequencing input: PBMCs. The receptors shown here come from a man aged 25-40 years in good health and CMV-seropositive.

The rearrangement uses TRBV19 and TRBJ1-1; 7 bases are shared with TRBD1. In germline, CDR1 is LNHDA, CDR2 SQIVND (reference sequence). The CDR3 consists of 15 residues. V lost 3 bases to trimming and J lost 5 bases; unmatched junction nucleotides: 9. CDR3 sequence: CASSIGAGGETEAFF. CDR3 sequence (DNA): TGTGCCAGTAGTATTGGGGCAGGGGGAGAGACTGAAGCTTTCTTT.

This clone appeared once. The chain couples TRBV7-8 to TRBJ1-6; D perhaps matches TRBD1 (6 bases). This CDR3 has 14 amino acids. Between the trimmed V and J ends, which lost 2 bases and 9 bases, there was a span of 11 bases. The V gene's germline CDR1 is SGHVS and CDR2 FQNEAQ. CDR3 nucleotide sequence: TGTGCCAGCAGCTTATCAGGGGCGCGTTCACCCCTCCACTTT. It specifies CASSLSGARSPLHF.

This chain connects TRBV6-1 to TRBJ2-5; maybe TRBD1 (5 bases). The V gene's germline CDR1 is MNHNS and CDR2 SASEGT. The CDR3 is 14 residues long. Trimming pared 2 bases from V and 1 base from J, leaving 8 bases between. The CDR3 nucleotides read TGTGCCAGCAGTGAATTTGACAGCCAAGAGACCCAGTACTTC. Protein product: CASSEFDSQETQYF.

This chain uses TRBV9 with TRBJ2-6; TRBD2 might be the D (5 bases). V was pared by 10 bases and J by 3 bases, with 29 bases between. The length of the CDR3 is 19 residues. Germline assignment: CDR1 SGDLS and CDR2 YYNGEE. CDR3 sequence (DNA): TGTGCCCCATTGAGGGCCGACGTATCTCGGACGGATGGGGCCAACGTCCTGACTTTC. Translation: CAPLRADVSRTDGANVLTF.

The V and J genes are TRBV12-5 and TRBJ1-6, with 8 bases fitting TRBD1. The V and J ends lost 0 bases and 7 bases, in that order; junction bases with no gene match: 8. This CDR3 region has 17 residues. Germline V gene lookup returns CDR1 LGHNT and CDR2 FRNRAP. Here the CDR3 reads CASGLVSGGAGNSPLHF. The CDR3 nucleotides read TGTGCTAGTGGTTTGGTATCAGGGGGCGCGGGGAATTCACCCCTCCACTTT.

The gene calls are TRBV7-9 and TRBJ2-3; the D gene is possibly TRBD2 (5 bases). This CDR3 contains 15 residues. V was trimmed by 3 bases and J by 5 bases, leaving 15 bases between them. Germline V gene data show CDR1 as SEHNR and CDR2 as FQNEAQ (reference sequence). The CDR3 DNA is TGTGCCAGCAGCTTGCAGGACCTAGCACAAGATACGCAGTATTTT. Translating it yields CASSLQDLAQDTQYF.

The chain combines TRBV28 with TRBJ1-3; 11 bases are shared with TRBD1. The CDR3 contains 17 residues. Trimming took 6 bases from V and 0 from J; bases not matched to a gene: 7. CDR1 is MDHEN and CDR2 is SYDVKM in the germline V gene. CDR3 in amino acids: CASRPRTGGLSGNTIYF. The CDR3 nucleotides read TGTGCCAGCAGACCCCGGACAGGGGGCCTCTCTGGAAACACCATATATTTT.

This clone was counted only a few times. This chain connects TRBV12-5 to TRBJ2-3, with 12 bases aligning to TRBD2. Germline CDR1 reads LGHNT; CDR2 reads FRNRAP. The CDR3 is 24 amino acids. After removal of 0 bases from V and 4 bases from J, the junction contained 26 bases not matched to a gene. The CDR3 DNA is TGTGCTAGTGGTTTGGTCCTGAAAGGGACAGATAGGCTAGCGGGAGGGCCCTCGGCAGATACGCAGTATTTT. Residues: CASGLVLKGTDRLAGGPSADTQYF.

The V gene is TRBV7-9, the J gene TRBJ1-1; D possibly corresponds to TRBD1 (6 bases). Germline V gene sequence: CDR1 SEHNR, CDR2 FQNEAQ (reference sequence). Trimming removed 1 base from V and 3 bases from J, with 9 bases in between. This CDR3 has 14 amino acids. CDR3 DNA sequence: TGTGCCAGCAGCTTAGGGGGGCGGTACACTGAAGCTTTCTTT. Translation gives CASSLGGRYTEAFF.

V is TRBV5-1 and J is TRBJ1-2, with D uncertain. This CDR3 region has 15 residues. Germline-derived CDR1 and CDR2 are SGHRS and YFSETQ. Trimming cost V 5 bases and J 0 bases, with 14 bases left between them. DNA of the CDR3: TGCGCCAGCAGGCGCGATATACTAGCTAACTATGGCTACACCTTC. Its translation is CASRRDILANYGYTF.

The chain is built from TRBV7-9 and TRBJ1-1; 9 nucleotides agree with TRBD1. The CDR3 contains 14 residues. Trimming at V came to 9 bases and at J to 3 bases, leaving 8 bases not matched to a gene. Germline V gene lookup returns CDR1 SEHNR and CDR2 FQNEAQ (reference sequence). The CDR3: CASIQGAQDTEAFF. The CDR3 coding sequence is TGTGCCAGTATACAGGGGGCGCAGGACACTGAAGCTTTCTTT.

The CDR3 protein is CASSLGGGVNYNEQFF. The CDR3 nucleotides are TGCGCCAGCAGCTTAGGGGGTGGCGTTAACTACAATGAGCAGTTCTTC. This chain connects TRBV5-1 to TRBJ2-1, with D possibly TRBD1 on 6 matching bases. Germline CDR1 and CDR2: SGHRS and YFSETQ. Trimming shortened V by 2 bases and J by 3 bases, and 15 bases separated the two germline ends. The CDR3 runs to 16 residues.

Concerning this clone itself: Germline is not matched at one junction end, which may reflect a read error. This chain connects TRBV7-9 to TRBJ2-6; D uncertain. The CDR3 spans 14 residues. Germline V gene sequence: CDR1 SEHNR, CDR2 FQNEAQ (reference sequence). CDR3 DNA: TGTTCCAGCAGCTTAGACTCCGGGGCCAACGTCCTGACTTTC. Residues: CSSSLDSGANVLTF.

This clone was counted once. V is TRBV5-6 and J is TRBJ2-7, with 8 positions matching TRBD2. J gave up 3 bases and V 3 bases, and 14 bases lay outside the gene matches. There are 17 residues in the CDR3. CDR1 and CDR2 from the germline V gene are SGHDT and YYEEEE. The CDR3: CASSSLAGFVPFYEQYF. As DNA, the CDR3 is TGTGCCAGCAGCTCCCTAGCGGGTTTTGTCCCATTCTACGAGCAGTACTTC.

The genes are TRBV5-6 and TRBJ1-2, with unresolved D. This CDR3 has 13 amino acids. Trimming left V 4 bases short and J 7 bases short, with 14 bases between. The germline V gene has CDR1 SGHDT and CDR2 YYEEEE. The CDR3 region is CASSPHHRGGYTF. The CDR3 region has the DNA TGTGCCAGCAGCCCCCACCACCGGGGTGGCTACACCTTC. The entire variable domain, with the rest obtained from reference TRBV5-6 and TRBJ1-2, is as follows: DAGVTQSPTHLIKTRGQQVTLRCSPKSGHDTVSWYQQALGQGPQFIFQYYEEEERQRGNFPDRFSGHQFPNYSSELNVNALLLGDSALYLCASSPHHRGGYTFGSGTRLTVV.

This clone was counted a single time. The V and J genes are TRBV5-4 and TRBJ2-7, with 11 bases fitting TRBD1. Germline loops: CDR1 SGHNT, CDR2 YYREEE (reference sequence). V lost 3 bases to trimming and J lost 5 bases; unmatched junction nucleotides: 10. CDR3 length: 16 residues. The CDR3 reads CASSSGGTGGLDEQYF. CDR3 sequence (DNA): TGTGCCAGCAGCTCGGGAGGGACAGGGGGGTTGGACGAGCAGTACTTC.

This clone was seen more than once but under ten times. The chain couples TRBV14 to TRBJ1-1; no clear D. Trimming removed 3 bases from V and 7 bases from J, with 9 bases in between. The CDR3 is made up of 12 amino acids. In germline, CDR1 is SGHDN, CDR2 FVKESK. CDR3 loop: CASSHGLLEAFF. CDR3 DNA sequence: TGTGCCAGCAGCCACGGACTCCTTGAAGCTTTCTTT. Variable domain in full (rest from reference TRBV14 and TRBJ1-1): EAGVTQFPSHSVIEKGQTVTLRCDPISGHDNLYWYRRVMGKEIKFLLHFVKESKQDESGMPNNRFLAERTGGTYSTLKVQPAELEDSGVYFCASSHGLLEAFFGQGTRLTVV.

The chain carries TRBV28 and TRBJ1-6, with 8 positions matching TRBD1. Germline V gene sequence: CDR1 MDHEN, CDR2 SYDVKM. The CDR3 has 13 residues. V dropped 5 bases and J dropped 7; count of bases not matched to a gene: 1. The CDR3 sequence: CASSRDRNSPLHF. CDR3 nucleotides: TGTGCCAGCAGTAGGGACAGGAATTCACCCCTCCACTTT.

This clone has only one observation. The chain employs TRBV7-9 and TRBJ2-2; tentatively, D is TRBD1 (6 bases). The V gene lost 0 bases and the J gene lost 4 bases, with 9 bases spanning the gap. Looked up from germline, CDR1 is SEHNR and CDR2 is FQNEAQ (reference sequence). The CDR3 totals 15 residues. The CDR3 DNA reads TGTGCCAGCAGCTTAGCACAGGGCCGCACCGGGGAGCTGTTTTTT. This sequence encodes CASSLAQGRTGELFF.

CDR3 nucleotide sequence: TGTGCCAGTAGGCAGAACTCTGGGGCCAACGTCCTGACTTTC. Its protein product is CASRQNSGANVLTF. This chain connects TRBV19 to TRBJ2-6; no reliable D call. Germline assignment: CDR1 LNHDA and CDR2 SQIVND (reference sequence). V was pared by 6 bases and J by 0 bases, with 6 bases between. This CDR3 comprises 14 residues. The variable domain in full, with the rest retrieved from reference TRBV19 and TRBJ2-6, is DGGITQSPKYLFRKEGQNVTLSCEQNLNHDAMYWYRQDPGQGLRLIYYSQIVNDFQKGDIAEGYSVSREKKESFPLTVTSAQKNPTAFYLCASRQNSGANVLTFGAGSRLTVL.

This chain connects TRBV28 to TRBJ1-1, with D possibly being TRBD1 (5 bases). The germline gives CDR1 MDHEN, CDR2 SYDVKM. Trimming pared 3 bases from V and 10 bases from J, leaving 9 bases between. CDR3 length: 11 residues. The CDR3 DNA is TGTGCCAGCAGTTTGGGACTCCGAGCTTTCTTT. It yields the protein CASSLGLRAFF.

The chain is built from TRBV6-5 and TRBJ1-6, with D perhaps TRBD1 (5 bases). The CDR3 extends over 13 amino acids. Trimming removed 6 bases at V and 9 bases at J, with 12 bases between. The germline V gene encodes CDR1 MNHEY and CDR2 SVGAGI. CDR3 in DNA: TGTGCCAGCAGGCCTCCAGGGTTTTCACCCCTCCACTTT. Protein: CASRPPGFSPLHF.